The next 8 T cell receptor beta chains were all read from a single sample in a study of CD8+ T cells in alopecia areata. Extraction of RNA preceded its reverse transcription into cDNA, which served as the sequencing template. Clones were sequenced by immunoSEQ multiplex PCR, and TCRdb holds only the in-frame ones, with some missing. The sample is made up of under 350,000 clones, none counted only once. A panel of CD4, CD8alpha, NKG2D, NKG2ACE and other markers served to sort pooled cutaneous lymph node cells. The source material was CD4+ T cells sorted from a lymph node. These receptor sequences come from a C3H/HeJ mouse with alopecia areata. The MHC haplotype of the strain is H2-k.

This clone was found many times. The genes are named according to mouse. The read comes to an end 4 residues before the CDR3 does, leaving the germline J gene to fill in the end. This sample also contains other DNA sequences that code for the same CDR3. This chain uses TRBV19 with TRBJ2-7; TRBD1 aligns across 8 bases. The CDR3 has 12 amino acids. Germline loops: CDR1 FNHDT, CDR2 SITEND (reference sequence). The covered CDR3 bases are TGTGCCAGCAGTCGACAGGGGTAT. Protein product: CASSRQGY. The CDR3 in its entirety is CASSRQGYEQYF.

Of note for this clone: Gene names and germline match the mouse. The read gets to within 4 residues of the CDR3 end, and the germline J gene fills in the rest. This sample includes further DNA sequences coding for the same CDR3. J is TRBJ2-3 and V is TRBV19; tentative D call: TRBD2 (7 bases). Germline values: CDR1 FNHDT, CDR2 SITEND (reference sequence). The V gene lost 4 bases and the J gene lost 3 bases, with 9 bases spanning the gap. There are 13 residues in the CDR3. CDR3 residues: CASSSGGAETLYF. The sequenced CDR3 bases are TGTGCCAGCAGTTCTGGGGGCGCAGAA.

As concerns this clone: These gene names are mouse names. Read data end 4 residues before the CDR3 end; the end is taken from the germline J gene. V and J are TRBV19 and TRBJ2-5; weak D call: TRBD1 (6 bases). The CDR3 consists of 14 residues. Trimming took 3 bases from V and 2 from J, leaving 10 bases between them. The V gene's germline CDR1 is FNHDT and CDR2 SITEND (reference sequence). This CDR3 reads CASSRDTIQDTQYF. The sequenced CDR3 bases are TGTGCCAGCAGTAGGGACACCATCCAAGAC.

The sample holds a few counts of this clone. Gene names denote mouse genes. The CDR3 extends 4 residues past the end of the read, so its final part is completed from the germline J gene. The chain is built from TRBV13-1 and TRBJ2-5; D possibly corresponds to TRBD1 (6 bases). The CDR3 runs 14 residues. Germline V lookup: CDR1 NSHNY, CDR2 SYGAGN. The CDR3 protein is CASSDGQGKDTQYF. The sequenced CDR3 bases are TGTGCCAGCAGTGATGGGCAGGGGAAAGAC.

This clone was detected a few times. Germline and genes here are mouse. With the read ending 4 residues before the CDR3 end, the germline J gene is used to fill in that end. The chain employs TRBV13-1 and TRBJ2-2; TRBD2 matches 9 bases. Germline lookup yields CDR1 NSHNY and CDR2 SYGAGN. J was trimmed by 3 bases and V by 4 bases; bases with no gene match: 7. The CDR3 length is 16 residues. CDR3 DNA, as far as it was read: TGTGCCAGCAGTCCTACTGGGGGGAAGGACACCGGG. It yields the protein CASSPTGGKDTG. The full CDR3 is CASSPTGGKDTGQLYF.

There are a few counts of this clone. Mouse names are used for the genes. The observed sequence ends 4 residues before the CDR3 terminus, with the missing tail filled in from the germline J gene. Other DNA sequences in this specimen translate into the identical CDR3. The chain links TRBV13-3 to TRBJ1-2; TRBD1 matches at 9 bases. Trimming cost V 1 base and J 2 bases; bases outside gene matches: 0. The germline gives CDR1 NNHDY, CDR2 SYVADS. CDR3 length: 14 residues. The part of the CDR3 DNA that was read is TGTGCCAGCAGTGATACAGGGGGCAACTCC. Translated: CASSDTGGNS. The full-length CDR3 reads as CASSDTGGNSDYTF.

This clone was observed a handful of times. Genes and germline come from the mouse. This same CDR3 is encoded by further DNA sequences in the sample. CDR3 loop: CASSATGTGVYEQYF. The covered CDR3 bases are TGTGCCAGCAGTGCCACCGGGACAGGGGTCTAT. The chain uses TRBV13-1 and TRBJ2-7; 10 nucleotides match TRBD1. The read gets to within 4 residues of the CDR3 end, and the germline J gene fills in the rest. Germline CDR1 is NSHNY and CDR2 is SYGAGN. The CDR3 consists of 15 residues. The junction had 6 bases not matched to a gene; V was cut back by 3 bases and J by 3 bases.

With respect to this clone: Genes here carry mouse names. The sequence runs out 4 residues before the end of the CDR3; the remainder is reconstructed from the germline J gene. V is TRBV31 and J is TRBJ2-7, with TRBD2 matching 11 bases. The junction had 3 bases not matched to a gene; V was cut back by 5 bases and J by 3 bases. The CDR3 runs to 13 residues. Germline CDR1 reads GKSSPN; CDR2 reads SITVG. The CDR3 loop is CAWGGLGVYEQYF. Partial CDR3 DNA: TGTGCCTGGGGGGGACTGGGGGTCTAT.